This T cell receptor (beta chain) is drawn from a study of T cell changes during pregnancy in multiple sclerosis. Sequencing used immunoSEQ multiplex PCR; TCRdb keeps in-frame clones, though not all of them. The sample lists 81,000 or so clones; roughly nine tenths were seen once. Germline CDR1 is SGHRS and CDR2 is YFSETQ. Unmatched junction bases numbered 15, after V lost 4 bases and J lost 8 bases. The CDR3 is made up of 15 amino acids. The sequence was obtained from a female donor in good health, serving as a control in a pregnancy study. Some clones in this sample may be carry-over from other donors' samples. The J gene is TRBJ2-7, the V gene TRBV5-1, with 7 bases that match TRBD1. Sample: PBMCs, taken in the first trimester of pregnancy. This CDR3 is CASSARERGLVKQYF. The CDR3 DNA is TGCGCCAGCAGCGCTCGGGAAAGGGGGCTCGTTAAGCAGTACTTC.